The clone carrying this TCR beta chain was picked up a small number of times. Its antigen is not identified. The isolated RNA, all of it, was reverse transcribed, so expressed TCRB transcripts were what got sequenced. Samples of naive, central memory and regulatory T cells yielded a mean of around 3.4 million reads. Method: immunoSEQ multiplex PCR; TCRdb's copy keeps in-frame clones and lacks some. Counted here are 630,000 or so clones, about an eighth occurring once; the ten biggest clones make up nearly 0.04%. The sample comes from a study of beta chain features in type 1 diabetes. Looking at the study overall: Patients did not differ from healthy donors in age, gender or cell yield. Regarding the study as a whole: Moderate but significant shortening of TCRB CDR3s was recorded in all four CD4+ subsets from Type 1 diabetes patients.

CDR1 SQVTM and CDR2 ANQGSEA come from the germline V gene. The CDR3 is made up of 13 amino acids. Between the trimmed V and J ends, which lost 4 bases and 6 bases, there was a span of 12 bases. The sequencing input was naive CD4+ T cells from blood. This chain uses TRBV29-1 with TRBJ1-4, with D unresolved. The origin of this receptor is a man between 18 and 29 years old with type 1 diabetes. As DNA, the CDR3 is TGCAGCGTTGGAGGATGGGAGGATGAAAAACTGTTTTTT. Residues: CSVGGWEDEKLFF.